This T cell receptor (beta chain) emerged from a study of blood T cell repertoires in COVID-19. Study-wide background: Acute-phase and convalescent COVID-19 samples originated in the United States, Italy and Spain. T cells, B-cell-depleted T cells, or PBMCs supplied cDNA or gDNA.

The CDR3 runs to 13 residues. The trim removed 9 bases at V and 4 bases at J, leaving 3 bases unmatched. Germline lookup yields CDR1 SNHLY and CDR2 FYNNEI. Original methodology: From reference gene primer amplification, estimates of nucleated cell counts were derived. The table came from immunoSEQ multiplex PCR; TCRdb's copy has only in-frame clones and leaves some out. The V and J calls and clone size are taken from that table; D and trimming were inferred from the DNA. Among roughly 87,000 clones, 72% were seen once, and the ten largest hold approximately 15%. The clonotype was recovered from a woman aged 80 or over with acute or convalescent COVID-19. The V and J genes are TRBV2 and TRBJ1-4, with 9 bases that match TRBD1. Sequencing was done on a sample of peripheral blood. The CDR3 sequence is CASRQGGNEKLFF. The DNA of the CDR3 is TGTGCCAGTCGACAGGGGGGTAATGAAAAACTGTTTTTT.